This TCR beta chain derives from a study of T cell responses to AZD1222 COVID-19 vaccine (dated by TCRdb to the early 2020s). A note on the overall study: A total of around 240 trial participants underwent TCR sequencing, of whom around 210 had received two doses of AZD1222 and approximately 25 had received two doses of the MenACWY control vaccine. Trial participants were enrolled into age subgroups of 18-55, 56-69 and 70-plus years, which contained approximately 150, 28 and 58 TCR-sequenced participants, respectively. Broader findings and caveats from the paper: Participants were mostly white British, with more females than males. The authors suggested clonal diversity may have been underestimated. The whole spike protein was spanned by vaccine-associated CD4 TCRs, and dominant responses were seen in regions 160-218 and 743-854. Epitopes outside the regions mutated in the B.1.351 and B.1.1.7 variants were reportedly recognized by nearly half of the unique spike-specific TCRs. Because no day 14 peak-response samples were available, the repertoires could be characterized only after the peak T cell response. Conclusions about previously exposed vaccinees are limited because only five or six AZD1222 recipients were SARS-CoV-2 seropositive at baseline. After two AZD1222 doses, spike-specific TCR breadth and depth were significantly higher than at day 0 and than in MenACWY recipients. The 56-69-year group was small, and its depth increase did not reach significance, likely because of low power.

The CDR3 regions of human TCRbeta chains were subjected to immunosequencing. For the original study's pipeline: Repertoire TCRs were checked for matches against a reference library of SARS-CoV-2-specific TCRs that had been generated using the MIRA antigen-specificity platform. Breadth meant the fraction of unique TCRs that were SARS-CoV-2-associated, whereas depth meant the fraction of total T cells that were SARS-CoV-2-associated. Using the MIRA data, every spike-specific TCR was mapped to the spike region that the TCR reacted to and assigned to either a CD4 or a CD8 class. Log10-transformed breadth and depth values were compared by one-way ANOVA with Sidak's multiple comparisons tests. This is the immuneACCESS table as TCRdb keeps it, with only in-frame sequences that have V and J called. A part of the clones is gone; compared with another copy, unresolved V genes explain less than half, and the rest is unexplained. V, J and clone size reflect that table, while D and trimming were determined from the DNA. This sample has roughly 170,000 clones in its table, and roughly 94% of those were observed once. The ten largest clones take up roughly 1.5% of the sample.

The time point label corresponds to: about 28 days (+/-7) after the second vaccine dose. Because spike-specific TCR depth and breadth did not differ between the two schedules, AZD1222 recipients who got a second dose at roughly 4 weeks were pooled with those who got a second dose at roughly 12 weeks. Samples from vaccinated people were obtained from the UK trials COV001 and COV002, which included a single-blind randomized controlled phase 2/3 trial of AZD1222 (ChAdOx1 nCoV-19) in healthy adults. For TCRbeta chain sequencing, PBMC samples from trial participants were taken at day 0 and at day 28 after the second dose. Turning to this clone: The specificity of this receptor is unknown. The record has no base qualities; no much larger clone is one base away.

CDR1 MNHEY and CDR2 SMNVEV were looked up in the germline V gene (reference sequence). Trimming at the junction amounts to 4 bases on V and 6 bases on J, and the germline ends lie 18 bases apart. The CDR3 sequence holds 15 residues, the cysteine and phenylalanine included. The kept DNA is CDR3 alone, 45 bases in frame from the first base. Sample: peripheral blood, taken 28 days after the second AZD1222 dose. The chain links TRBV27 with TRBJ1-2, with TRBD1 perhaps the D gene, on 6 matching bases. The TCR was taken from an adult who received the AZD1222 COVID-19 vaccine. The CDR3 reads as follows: CASSSDVGGADGYTF. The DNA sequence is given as TGTGCCAGCAGTTCCGACGTGGGGGGCGCGGATGGCTACACCTTC.